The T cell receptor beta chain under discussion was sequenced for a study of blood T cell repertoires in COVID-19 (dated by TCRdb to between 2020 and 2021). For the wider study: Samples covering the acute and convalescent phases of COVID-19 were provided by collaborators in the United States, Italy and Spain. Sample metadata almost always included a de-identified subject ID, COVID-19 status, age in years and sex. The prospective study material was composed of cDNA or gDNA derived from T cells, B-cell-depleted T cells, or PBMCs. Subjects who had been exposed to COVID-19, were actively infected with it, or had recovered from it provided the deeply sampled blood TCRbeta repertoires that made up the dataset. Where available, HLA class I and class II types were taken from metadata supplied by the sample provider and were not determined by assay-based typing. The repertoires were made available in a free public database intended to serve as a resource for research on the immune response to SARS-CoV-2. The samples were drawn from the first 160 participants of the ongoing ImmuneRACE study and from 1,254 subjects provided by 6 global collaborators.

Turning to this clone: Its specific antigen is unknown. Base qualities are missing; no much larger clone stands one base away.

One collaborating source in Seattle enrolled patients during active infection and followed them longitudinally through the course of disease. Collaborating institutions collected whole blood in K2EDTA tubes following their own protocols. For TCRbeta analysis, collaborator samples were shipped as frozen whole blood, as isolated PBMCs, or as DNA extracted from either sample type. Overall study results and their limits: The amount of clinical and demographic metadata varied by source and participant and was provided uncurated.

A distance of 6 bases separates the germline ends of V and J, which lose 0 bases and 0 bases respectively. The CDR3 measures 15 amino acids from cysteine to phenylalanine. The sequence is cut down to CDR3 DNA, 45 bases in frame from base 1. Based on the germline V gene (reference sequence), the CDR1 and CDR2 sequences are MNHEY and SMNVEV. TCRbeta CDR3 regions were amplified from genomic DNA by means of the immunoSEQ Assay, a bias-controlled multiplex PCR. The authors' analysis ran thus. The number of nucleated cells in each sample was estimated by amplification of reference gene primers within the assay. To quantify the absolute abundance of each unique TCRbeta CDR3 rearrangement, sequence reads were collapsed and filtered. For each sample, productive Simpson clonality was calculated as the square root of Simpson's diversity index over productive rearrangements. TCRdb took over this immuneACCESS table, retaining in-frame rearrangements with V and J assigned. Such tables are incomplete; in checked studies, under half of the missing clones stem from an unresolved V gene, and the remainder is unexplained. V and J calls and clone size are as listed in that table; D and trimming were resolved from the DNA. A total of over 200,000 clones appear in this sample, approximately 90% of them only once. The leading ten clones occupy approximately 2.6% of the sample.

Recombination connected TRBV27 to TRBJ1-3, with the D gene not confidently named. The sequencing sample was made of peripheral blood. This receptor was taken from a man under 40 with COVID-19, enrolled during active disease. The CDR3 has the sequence CASSLSGDSGNTIYF. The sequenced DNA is TGTGCCAGCAGTTTATCGGGAGACTCTGGAAACACCATATATTTT.